What follows is one T cell receptor (beta chain) and its context. This record comes from a study of blood T cell repertoires in COVID-19. For the study at large: PBMCs, B-cell-depleted T cells, or T cells were the source of the cDNA or gDNA that made up the material.

The CDR3 covers 13 residues. V shed 5 bases and J shed 5 bases, with 10 bases lying between them. Methods used by the authors: Estimation of nucleated cell counts relied on the amplification of reference gene primers. Some clones are missing from TCRdb's copy, which holds only in-frame ones; the method was immunoSEQ multiplex PCR. The DNA gave D and trimming, while V, J and clone size come from that table. In the table there are 300,000 or so clones, more than 75% of which are singletons. Sequencing was done on a sample of peripheral blood. V gene TRBV12-3 or TRBV12-4 combines with J gene TRBJ1-5, with a tentative D call TRBD1 (5 bases). The sequence was collected from a woman between 45 and 65 years old who had recovered from COVID-19. CDR3 region: CASSRQIYQPQHF. The DNA of the CDR3 is TGTGCCAGCAGTCGACAGATTTATCAGCCCCAGCATTTT.